This TCR beta chain emerged from a study of vaccination effects on CD4 cells after COVID-19 (dated by TCRdb to between 2020 and 2023). The study in broad terms: Participants received two doses of either the BNT162b2 or the mRNA-1273 mRNA SARS-CoV-2 vaccine. In a couple of convalescent patients, pre-vaccine samples were collected 16 days and one week ahead of the first dose, 142 and 148 days after COVID-19 diagnosis. SARS-CoV-2 spike-specific CD4+ TCR repertoires from before and after mRNA vaccination were compared in COVID-19 convalescent patients and in infection-naive vaccine recipients. Altogether, 10 COVID-19 convalescent patients and several SARS-CoV-2-naive healthy vaccine recipients made up the full study. In the study, cultures from other donors were sequenced using the Oncomine TCR Beta short-read assay on an Illumina iSeq 100.

Receptor libraries were prepared by the immunoSEQ multiplex PCR assay. DNA from the cultured and isolated CD4+ T cells underwent TCR beta CDR3 sequencing. In the paper's pipeline: Non-productive TCR sequences were discarded, and reads were trimmed to the CDR3 region, with only CDR3s of 7 or more amino acids retained. The MANAFEST web app was used to identify antigen-specific clonotypes by comparing expansion in peptide wells with expansion in reference cultures. Positive clones required FDR<0.05 expansion versus reference and all other wells, odds ratio above 5, and frequency above 0.1% in two replicate wells. Clonotypes significantly expanded in SARS-CoV-2 spike wells and in at least one common cold coronavirus spike condition were defined as cross-reactive. CDR3 similarity was assessed by Levenshtein distance with the stringdist R package, and unrooted trees were built with ape in R 3.6.1. Held by TCRdb, this immuneACCESS table contains in-frame sequences only and omits some clones. Under half of the omission traces to an unresolved V gene where checked; the cause of the rest is unknown. V, J and clone size reflect that table, while D and trimming were determined from the DNA. The sample records under 20,000 clones, around four fifths of which are singletons. 16% of the sample is in the top ten clones.

Comments on this clone: The specificity of this receptor is unknown. Per-base qualities were not stored, and no clone one base away is much larger.

To identify antigen-specific CD4+ T cell clonotypes by their expansion, the ViraFEST assay first stimulated PBMC with viral peptide pools and then applied TCR sequencing. After around ten days of culture, CD4+ T cells were isolated with the EasySep CD4+ T cell isolation kit. PCR-confirmed SARS-CoV-2 infection had occurred in convalescent patients between March and December 2020, before the Alpha, Beta and Delta variants emerged in the United States. Approximately 2 million PBMC per well were cultured in IMDM with 5% human AB serum, roughly 10 IU/ml IL-2 and gentamicin, plus 10 ug/ml peptides. On days 3 and 7, half of the culture medium was replaced with fresh IL-2-containing medium. Unless otherwise noted, each peptide stimulation condition was cultured in triplicate wells. PBMC were separated from whole blood using Ficoll-Paque Plus gradient centrifugation and were then either cryopreserved at -140C or used fresh. The spike proteins of SARS-CoV-2 and of the common cold coronaviruses HCoV-NL63, HCoV-OC43 and HCoV-229E were spanned by overlapping peptide pools. The QIAamp micro DNA kit was used to extract genomic DNA from the cultured CD4+ T cells.

General findings and caveats noted by the study authors: Marked clonal contraction was observed in both infection-induced and vaccine-induced clones at late post-vaccination timepoints, consistent with waning T cell responses. For convalescent patients, new clones induced by the vaccine made up most of the post-vaccine spike-reactive repertoire, and these new clones were largely distinct from the clones induced by infection. The study was limited by a small number of convalescent patients and lacked early post-infection timepoints.

This TCR was sampled from a human donor who had a prior SARS-CoV-2 infection. Sequencing was performed on CD4+ T cells from PBMCs cultured with SARS-CoV-2 spike peptides, taken before COVID-19 vaccination. Taken with the paper, the label for cell subset or site translates to: SARS-CoV-2 spike overlapping peptide pool stimulation.

The nucleotide sequence is given as TGTGCCAGCAGTTTAATAGGGGCGTCGTCCACTGAAGCTTTCTTT. Its protein product is CASSLIGASSTEAFF. The receptor chain draws on TRBV28 and TRBJ1-1; TRBD1 could be the D gene, as 5 bases match. The CDR3 sequence holds 15 residues, the cysteine and phenylalanine included. Only the CDR3 DNA stays, 45 bases, in frame from base 1. V sheds 2 bases and J sheds 4 bases, leaving 14 bases between their ends. The CDR1 and CDR2 encoded by the germline V gene are MDHEN and SYDVKM.